This T cell receptor (beta chain) was retrieved from a study of T cell repertoires in cytomegalovirus infection. Overall study: Shared public TCR beta signatures pointed to both CMV infection and a matching HLA type.

TCRdb fed the reads into MiXCR, producing one record per CDR3 protein. The sample includes about 180,000 distinct CDR3 sequences, approximately 15% of them seen just once. Germline V gives CDR1 SEHNR, CDR2 FQNEAQ (reference sequence). This CDR3 is built from 12 residues. The ends were cut back, 3 bases at V and 10 bases at J, with 10 bases in the middle. Sequencing was carried out using PBMCs. The J gene is TRBJ2-1, the V gene TRBV7-9; TRBD2 is a possible D gene (5 bases). The clonotype comes from a human donor in good health (CMV status not recorded). Some clones in this sample may be carry-over from other donors' samples. The DNA of the CDR3 is TGTGCCAGCAGCTTTCGAGGGCCAGAGCAGTTCTTC. Amino acid sequence: CASSFRGPEQFF.